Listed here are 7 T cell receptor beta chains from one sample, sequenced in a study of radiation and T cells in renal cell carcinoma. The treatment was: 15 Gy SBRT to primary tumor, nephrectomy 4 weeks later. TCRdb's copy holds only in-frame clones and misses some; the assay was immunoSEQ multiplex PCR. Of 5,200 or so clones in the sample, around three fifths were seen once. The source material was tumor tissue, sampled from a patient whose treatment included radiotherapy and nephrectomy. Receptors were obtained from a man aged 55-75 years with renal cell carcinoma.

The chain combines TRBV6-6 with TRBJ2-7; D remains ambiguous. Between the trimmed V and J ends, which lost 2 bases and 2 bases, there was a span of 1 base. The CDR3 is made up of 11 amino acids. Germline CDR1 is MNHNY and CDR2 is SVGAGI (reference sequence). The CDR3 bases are TGTGCCAGCAGTTACACCTACGAGCAGTACTTC. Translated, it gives CASSYTYEQYF.

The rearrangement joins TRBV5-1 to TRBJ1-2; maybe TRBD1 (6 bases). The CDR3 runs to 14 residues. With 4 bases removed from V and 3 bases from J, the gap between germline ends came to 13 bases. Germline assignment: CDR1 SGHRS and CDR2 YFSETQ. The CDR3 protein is CASSPTTGDYGYTF. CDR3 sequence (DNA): TGCGCCAGCAGCCCAACGACAGGCGACTATGGCTACACCTTC.

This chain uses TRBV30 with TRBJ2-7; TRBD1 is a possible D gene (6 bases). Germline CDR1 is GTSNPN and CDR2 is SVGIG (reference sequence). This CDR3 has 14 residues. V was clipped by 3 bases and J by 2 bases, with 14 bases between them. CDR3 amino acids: CAWSLVGGTYEQYF. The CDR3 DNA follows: TGTGCCTGGAGCTTGGTAGGGGGAACCTACGAGCAGTACTTC.

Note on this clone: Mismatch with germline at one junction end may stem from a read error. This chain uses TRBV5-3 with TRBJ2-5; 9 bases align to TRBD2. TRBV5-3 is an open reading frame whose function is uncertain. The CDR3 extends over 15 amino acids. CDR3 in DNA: TGTGCCAGCAGCTTGGTACTAGCGGGCCAAGAGACCCAGTACTTC. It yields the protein CASSLVLAGQETQYF.

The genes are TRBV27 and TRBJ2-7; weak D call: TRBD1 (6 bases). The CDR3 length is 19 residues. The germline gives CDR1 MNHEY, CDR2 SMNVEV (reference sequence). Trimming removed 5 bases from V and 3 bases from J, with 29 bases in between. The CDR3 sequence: CASSEFLGGGVVAVYEQYF. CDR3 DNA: TGTGCCAGCAGTGAATTCTTAGGGGGTGGGGTAGTAGCAGTCTACGAGCAGTACTTC.

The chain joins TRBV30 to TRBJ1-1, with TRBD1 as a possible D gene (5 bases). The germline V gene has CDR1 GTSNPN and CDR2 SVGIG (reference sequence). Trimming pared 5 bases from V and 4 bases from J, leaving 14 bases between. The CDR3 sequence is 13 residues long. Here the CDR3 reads CAWALGGGTEAFF. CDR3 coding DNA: TGTGCCTGGGCACTGGGGGGGGGCACTGAAGCTTTCTTT.

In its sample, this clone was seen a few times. In DNA, the CDR3 is TGTGCCAGCAGACAGGGGGCCAACTATGGCTACACCTTC. Its protein product is CASRQGANYGYTF. The gene calls are TRBV6-4 and TRBJ1-2, with TRBD1 matching 9 bases. From germline, CDR1 is MRHNA and CDR2 SNTAGT. This CDR3 contains 13 residues. J gave up 2 bases and V 6 bases, and 1 base lay outside the gene matches.